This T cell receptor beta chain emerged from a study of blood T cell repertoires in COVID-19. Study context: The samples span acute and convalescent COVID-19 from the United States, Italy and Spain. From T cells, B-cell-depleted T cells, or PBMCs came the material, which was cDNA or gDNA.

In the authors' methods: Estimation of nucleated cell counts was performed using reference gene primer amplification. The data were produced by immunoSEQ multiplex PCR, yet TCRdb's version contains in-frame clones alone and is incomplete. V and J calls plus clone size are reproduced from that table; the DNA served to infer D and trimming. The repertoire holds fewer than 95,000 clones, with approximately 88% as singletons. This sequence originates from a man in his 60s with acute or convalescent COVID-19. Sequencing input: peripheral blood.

CDR3 coding DNA: TGTGCCAGCATCCAGATGAACACTGAAGCTTTCTTT. Its translation is CASIQMNTEAFF. The J gene is TRBJ1-1, the V gene TRBV2; unclear D gene. The CDR3 consists of 12 residues. Germline V gives CDR1 SNHLY, CDR2 FYNNEI. V shed 7 bases and J shed 0 bases, with 6 bases lying between them.